One sample yielded the 20 T cell receptor beta chains listed below, sequenced in a study of post-analysis software for immune sequencing data. Unique molecular identifiers tagged the TCR beta cDNA libraries. Each CDR3 protein is one row after TCRdb ran MiXCR on the PCR reads. Here the sample spans about 620,000 distinct CDR3 sequences, 44% being singletons. These receptors lack a known antigen. Findings and caveats of the study: The study found TRBV5-6, TRBV5-1 and TRBV20-1 among roughly 5 TRBV segments more frequent in patients than controls.

The specimen was blood. The source of these receptors is a girl aged 10-17 years with multiple sclerosis.

This clonotype was seen a few times. V usage is TRBV12-3 or TRBV12-4 and J usage is TRBJ2-5; possibly TRBD1 or TRBD2 for D (6 bases each). Trimming shortened V by 6 bases and J by 9 bases, and 11 bases separated the two germline ends. This CDR3 comprises 11 residues. CDR3 nucleotides: TGTGCCAGCAGCCGAGGGGGGCCCCAGTACTTC. Translated, it gives CASSRGGPQYF.

V usage is TRBV29-1 and J usage is TRBJ2-3; D is ambiguous. Germline V lookup: CDR1 SQVTM, CDR2 ANQGSEA. The CDR3 has 13 residues. Trimming took off 1 base at V and 3 bases at J, with 8 bases between the two ends. The CDR3 region has the DNA TGCAGCGTTGAAGGGGAAGGGACAGATACGCAGTATTTT. This sequence encodes CSVEGEGTDTQYF.

This clonotype has more than one count but fewer than ten. The chain recombines TRBV4-1 with TRBJ2-1; D not resolved. The V gene lost 1 base and the J gene lost 0 bases, with 7 bases spanning the gap. Germline CDR1 reads MGHRA; CDR2 reads YSYEKL. This CDR3 comprises 15 residues. The CDR3 DNA is TGCGCCAGCAGCCAAGGCCCCAGCTCCTACAATGAGCAGTTCTTC. Amino acid sequence: CASSQGPSSYNEQFF.

The gene calls are TRBV7-6 and TRBJ2-3; 7 bases are shared with TRBD2. The CDR3 has 18 amino acids. The germline V gene encodes CDR1 SGHVS and CDR2 FNYEAQ. Trimming cost V 5 bases and J 5 bases; bases outside gene matches: 19. CDR3 sequence reads: CASSPLGQPGLREDTQYF. The CDR3 DNA reads TGTGCCAGCAGCCCTCTTGGACAACCGGGACTAAGGGAAGATACGCAGTATTTT.

V gene TRBV6-4 combines with J gene TRBJ2-1; the D is unclear. The CDR3 sequence is 13 residues long. V was shortened by 0 bases and J by 3 bases, with 3 bases between the two germline ends. Germline V gives CDR1 MRHNA, CDR2 SNTAGT. The CDR3 DNA is TGTGCCAGCAGTGACTCGAACTACAATGAGCAGTTCTTC. Translated, it gives CASSDSNYNEQFF.

The V call is TRBV12-3 or TRBV12-4, the J call TRBJ2-3; 14 nucleotides agree with TRBD2. V was clipped by 10 bases and J by 1 base; unmatched bases: 10. The CDR3 spans 17 residues. This CDR3 reads CATTPGLAGAGTDTQYF. DNA of the CDR3: TGTGCCACCACACCGGGACTAGCGGGAGCCGGCACAGATACGCAGTATTTT.

V usage is TRBV20-1 and J usage is TRBJ2-7; TRBD2 matches 10 bases. V shed 0 bases and J 2 bases; nucleotides not matched to a gene: 4. Germline assignment: CDR1 DFQATT and CDR2 SNEGSKA (reference sequence). The CDR3 loop spans 15 amino acids. Here the CDR3 DNA reads TGCAGTGCTAGAGAACCTAGCGGGGGCACCTACGAGCAGTACTTC. This sequence encodes CSAREPSGGTYEQYF.

Turning to this clonotype: One end of the junction fails to match germline, which may point to a read error. The CDR3 sequence is CARSLEGPQELAANYGYTF. The CDR3 DNA sequence: TGCGCCCGCAGCTTGGAGGGTCCACAAGAGCTTGCAGCTAACTATGGCTACACCTTC. The genes are TRBV5-1 and TRBJ1-2, with unresolved D. The CDR3 covers 19 residues. In germline, CDR1 is SGHRS, CDR2 YFSETQ.

This sequence joins TRBV12-3 or TRBV12-4 and TRBJ1-1, with D perhaps TRBD1 (5 bases). Deletions cut 6 bases from V and 1 base from J, with 27 bases between. The CDR3 has 19 amino acids. The CDR3 loop reads CASSSRWGLGYGGNTEAFF. In DNA, the CDR3 is TGTGCCAGCAGCTCCAGGTGGGGGTTAGGGTATGGGGGGAACACTGAAGCTTTCTTT.

This chain joins TRBV7-9 and TRBJ1-2; D gene uncertain. V was cut by 4 bases and J by 4 bases, with 16 bases left in between. The CDR3 sequence is 15 residues long. Germline V lookup: CDR1 SEHNR, CDR2 FQNEAQ (reference sequence). CDR3 amino acids: CASSSFGSASYGYTF. In nucleotides, the CDR3 is TGTGCCAGCAGCTCGTTTGGGTCAGCTAGCTATGGCTACACCTTC.

The gene calls are TRBV10-3 and TRBJ1-1; the D is unclear. Germline V gene lookup returns CDR1 ENHRY and CDR2 SYGVKD. The V end was cut by 10 bases, the J end by 0 bases, with 18 bases between. The CDR3 is made up of 15 amino acids. This CDR3 is CATHGQELMNTEAFF. The CDR3 DNA is TGTGCCACCCATGGGCAGGAACTGATGAACACTGAAGCTTTCTTT.

This clonotype was counted a single time. The rearrangement links TRBV20-1 to TRBJ1-2; 9 bases are a match to TRBD1. Trimming removed 3 bases from V and 0 bases from J; junction bases left unmatched: 5. The CDR3 length is 15 residues. Germline V gives CDR1 DFQATT, CDR2 SNEGSKA (reference sequence). CDR3 amino acids: CSARTGGYTNYGYTF. The CDR3 DNA is TGCAGTGCTAGGACAGGGGGATACACTAACTATGGCTACACCTTC.

This clonotype has just a few counts. This chain connects TRBV5-4 to TRBJ2-7; perhaps TRBD1 as D (6 bases). Germline lookup yields CDR1 SGHNT and CDR2 YYREEE (reference sequence). The CDR3 consists of 13 residues. V lost 10 bases to trimming and J lost 0 bases, with 14 bases between them. The CDR3: CAVRTAGSYEQYF. The CDR3 DNA reads as TGTGCCGTAAGGACAGCTGGCTCCTACGAGCAGTACTTC.

This clonotype was found a few times. The V and J genes are TRBV5-8 and TRBJ1-2; TRBD1 matches at 10 bases. The ends lost 3 bases at V and 6 bases at J; junction bases unmatched: 8. CDR1 is SGHTS, CDR2 YDEGEE, per germline. This CDR3 spans 15 amino acids. In DNA form, the CDR3 reads TGTGCCAGCAGCTCGCCGACAGGGGGCCCTGATGGCTACACCTTC. Translation: CASSSPTGGPDGYTF.

In this sample, this clonotype turned up a few times. The chain recombines TRBV5-1 with TRBJ1-2; D may be TRBD1 (5 bases). V was clipped by 4 bases and J by 6 bases, with 16 bases between them. The germline V gene has CDR1 SGHRS and CDR2 YFSETQ. The CDR3 has 14 residues. CDR3 sequence (DNA): TGCGCCAGCAGCCCCGGGACGGCCCCGGATGGCTACACCTTC. It encodes CASSPGTAPDGYTF.

This clonotype was seen more than once but under ten times. V is TRBV29-1 and J is TRBJ1-2, with D uncertain. V gave up 7 bases and J gave up 6 bases, with 12 bases separating them. Germline CDR1 and CDR2: SQVTM and ANQGSEA. This CDR3 has 11 amino acids. CDR3: CSGIGEDGYTF. CDR3 nucleotide sequence: TGCAGCGGCATTGGTGAAGATGGCTACACCTTC.

The V call is TRBV12-3 or TRBV12-4, the J call TRBJ1-5; D remains ambiguous. The CDR3 runs 13 residues. Trimming removed 1 base from V and 3 bases from J, with 4 bases in between. The CDR3 sequence is CASSLGVNQPQHF. The CDR3 region has the DNA TGTGCCAGCAGTTTAGGCGTCAATCAGCCCCAGCATTTT.

V gene TRBV13 combines with J gene TRBJ2-6; no firm D call. V lost 5 bases to trimming and J lost 2 bases, with 7 bases between them. CDR3 length: 14 residues. Germline assignment: CDR1 PRHDT and CDR2 FYEKMQ (reference sequence). As DNA, the CDR3 is TGTGCCAGCAGCCCTCGGGCTGGGGCCAACGTCCTGACTTTC. Its translation: CASSPRAGANVLTF.

The gene calls are TRBV20-1 and TRBJ2-4, with 8 bases lining up with TRBD2. From germline, CDR1 is DFQATT and CDR2 SNEGSKA (reference sequence). CDR3 length: 13 amino acids. The V and J ends lost 6 bases and 8 bases, in that order; junction bases with no gene match: 9. In DNA form, the CDR3 reads TGCAGTGCCCCGGGGGGGGCGCAGGACATTCAGTACTTC. As protein: CSAPGGAQDIQYF.

This clonotype was seen a few times. The V gene is TRBV11-2, the J gene TRBJ2-3; D possibly uses TRBD1 or TRBD2 (5 bases each). This CDR3 has 15 amino acids. V was pared by 2 bases and J by 2 bases, with 11 bases between. Germline V CDR1 and CDR2: SGHAT, FQNNGV. The CDR3 loop reads CASSLWGINTDTQYF. CDR3 DNA sequence: TGTGCCAGCAGCTTATGGGGGATCAACACAGATACGCAGTATTTT. Full variable domain (missing parts from reference TRBV11-2 and TRBJ2-3): EAGVAQSPRYKIIEKRQSVAFWCNPISGHATLYWYQQILGQGPKLLIQFQNNGVVDDSQLPKDRFSAERLKGVDSTLKIQPAKLEDSAVYLCASSLWGINTDTQYFGPGTRLTVL.